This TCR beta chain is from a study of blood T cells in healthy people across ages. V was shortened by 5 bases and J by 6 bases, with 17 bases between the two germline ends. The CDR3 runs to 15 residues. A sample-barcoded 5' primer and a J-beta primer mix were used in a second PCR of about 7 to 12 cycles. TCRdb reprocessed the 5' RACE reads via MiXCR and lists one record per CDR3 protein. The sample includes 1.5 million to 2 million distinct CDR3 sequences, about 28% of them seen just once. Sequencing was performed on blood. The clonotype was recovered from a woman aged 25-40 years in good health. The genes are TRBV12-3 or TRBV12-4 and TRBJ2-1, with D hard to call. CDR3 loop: CASSVGVVLSNEQFF. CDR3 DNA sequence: TGTGCCAGCAGTGTTGGGGTAGTCTTATCCAATGAGCAGTTCTTC.